These 8 T cell receptor beta chains share one sample of origin, sequenced in a study of blood T cell repertoires in COVID-19 (TCRdb year 2020). The library came from the immunoSEQ multiplex PCR assay. The table comes from immuneACCESS by way of TCRdb, which keeps in-frame sequences with V and J called. Part of the clones is missing from these tables; in studies checked, under half for an unresolved V gene and the rest for unknown reasons. For this sample there are 200,000 to 250,000 clones; 81% appear just once. The ten largest clones take up about 8.9% of the sample. Source material: PBMCs or T cells enriched from blood (not recorded which). The receptors here all came from a woman in her 50s with acute COVID-19.

This clone occurred once. V gene TRBV6-1 combines with J gene TRBJ1-1, with 7 bases fitting TRBD1. Germline V gene lookup returns CDR1 MNHNS and CDR2 SASEGT. This CDR3 has 17 amino acids. After removal of 7 bases from V and 0 bases from J, the junction contained 14 bases not matched to a gene. In DNA form, the CDR3 reads TGTGCCAGCACTGAGTCCCCGACAGGGTATCTGAACACTGAAGCTTTCTTT. Protein product: CASTESPTGYLNTEAFF.

The J gene is TRBJ2-5, the V gene TRBV7-2; no clear D gene. The CDR3 is 16 residues long. V lost 5 bases, J lost 2 bases, and 18 bases lay in between. Germline assignment: CDR1 SGHTA and CDR2 FQGNSA. CDR3 loop: CASSPLGRNVQETQYF. The DNA for the CDR3 is TGTGCCAGCAGCCCCCTAGGTCGGAACGTACAAGAGACCCAGTACTTC.

The chain employs TRBV29-1 and TRBJ1-2; tentative D call: TRBD1 (5 bases). CDR1 is SQVTM, CDR2 ANQGSEA, per germline. The V gene lost 1 base and the J gene lost 8 bases, with 14 bases spanning the gap. CDR3 size: 13 residues. CDR3 in DNA: TGCAGCGTTGAAGGCTCGGGGGAACGCGGCTACACCTTC. Residues: CSVEGSGERGYTF.

The chain employs TRBV11-2 and TRBJ1-5, with 10 bases aligning to TRBD1. Unmatched junction bases numbered 7, after V lost 5 bases and J lost 6 bases. The CDR3 is 15 residues long. CDR1 SGHAT and CDR2 FQNNGV come from the germline V gene. CDR3 DNA sequence: TGTGCCAGCAGCAGGACAGGGGGAGTTGGTCAGCCCCAGCATTTT. Its translation is CASSRTGGVGQPQHF.

This clone has more than one count but fewer than ten. The rearrangement links TRBV2 to TRBJ1-2; 10 bases match TRBD1. The germline CDR1 and CDR2 sequences are SNHLY and FYNNEI. V was clipped by 5 bases and J by 4 bases; unmatched bases: 10. There are 16 residues in the CDR3. CDR3 DNA sequence: TGTGCCAGCAGTAGACAGGGGGCGATTAGTAGCTATGGCTACACCTTC. Its protein is CASSRQGAISSYGYTF.

A few counts support this clone. The CDR3: CASSQVSGNTIYF. As DNA, the CDR3 is TGTGCCAGCAGCCAAGTATCCGGAAACACCATATATTTT. The rearrangement links TRBV16 to TRBJ1-3; D gene ambiguous. Trimming stripped 2 bases from V and 4 bases from J, with 6 bases between. This CDR3 spans 13 amino acids. Germline-derived CDR1 and CDR2 are KGHSY and FQNENV. Variable domain in full (rest from reference TRBV16 and TRBJ1-3): GEEVAQTPKHLVRGEGQKAKLYCAPIKGHSYVFWYQQVLKNEFKFLISFQNENVFDETGMPKERFSAKCLPNSPCSLEIQATKLEDSAVYFCASSQVSGNTIYFGEGSWLTVV.

This clone has a single count. The chain employs TRBV19 and TRBJ2-6; the match to TRBD1 covers 9 bases. The CDR3 runs to 17 residues. V shed 5 bases, J shed 1 base, and the junction held 6 bases outside the gene matches. In germline, CDR1 is LNHDA, CDR2 SQIVND (reference sequence). CDR3 sequence reads: CASSPTGGWSGANVLTF. CDR3 bases: TGTGCCAGTAGTCCGACAGGGGGTTGGTCTGGGGCCAACGTCCTGACTTTC.

The chain uses TRBV7-9 and TRBJ2-7; D possibly corresponds to TRBD2 (6 bases). The germline gives CDR1 SEHNR, CDR2 FQNEAQ (reference sequence). V dropped 6 bases and J dropped 4 bases, with 16 bases sitting between them. This CDR3 is built from 14 residues. The CDR3 spells CASSLTGVGYEQYF. The CDR3 bases are TGTGCCAGCAGTTTAACGGGGGTTGGATACGAGCAGTACTTC.